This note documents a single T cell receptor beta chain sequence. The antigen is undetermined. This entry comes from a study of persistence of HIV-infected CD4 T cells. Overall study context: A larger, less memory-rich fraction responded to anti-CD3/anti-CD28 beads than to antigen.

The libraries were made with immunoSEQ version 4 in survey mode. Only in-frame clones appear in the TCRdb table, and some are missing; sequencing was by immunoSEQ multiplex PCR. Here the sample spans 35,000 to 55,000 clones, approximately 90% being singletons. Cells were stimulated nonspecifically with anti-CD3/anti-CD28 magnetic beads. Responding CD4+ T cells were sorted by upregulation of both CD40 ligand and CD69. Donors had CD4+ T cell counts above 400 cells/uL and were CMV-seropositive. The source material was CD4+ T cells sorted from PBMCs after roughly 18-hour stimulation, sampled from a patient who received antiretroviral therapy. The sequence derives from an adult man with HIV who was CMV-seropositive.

CDR3 amino acids: CASSLVGSEQYF. CDR3 coding DNA: TGTGCCAGCAGCTTGGTAGGGTCCGAGCAGTACTTC. The chain links TRBV5-4 to TRBJ2-7; the D is unclear. CDR1 SGHNT and CDR2 YYREEE come from the germline V gene (reference sequence). Trimming pared 0 bases from V and 6 bases from J, leaving 7 bases between. This CDR3 contains 12 residues.